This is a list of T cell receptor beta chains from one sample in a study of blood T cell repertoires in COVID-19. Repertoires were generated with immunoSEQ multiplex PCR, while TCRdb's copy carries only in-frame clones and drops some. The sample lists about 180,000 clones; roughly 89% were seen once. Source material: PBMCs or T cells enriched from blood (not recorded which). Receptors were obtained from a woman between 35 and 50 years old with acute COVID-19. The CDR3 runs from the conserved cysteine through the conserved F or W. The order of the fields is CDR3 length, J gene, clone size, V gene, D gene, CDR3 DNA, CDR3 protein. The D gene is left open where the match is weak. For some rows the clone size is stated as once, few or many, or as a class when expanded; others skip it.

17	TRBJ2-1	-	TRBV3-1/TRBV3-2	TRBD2	TGTGCCAGCAGCCAAGGGTGGAGCGCGGGAGCTTACAATGAGCAGTTCTTC	CASSQGWSAGAYNEQFF
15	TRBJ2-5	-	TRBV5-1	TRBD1	TGCGCCAGCAGCTTTGGGGGACAGGTCCAAGAGACCCAGTACTTC	CASSFGGQVQETQYF
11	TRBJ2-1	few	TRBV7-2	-	TGTGCCAGCAGCACTAACAATGAGCAGTTCTTC	CASSTNNEQFF
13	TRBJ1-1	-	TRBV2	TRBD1	TGTGCCAGCAGACCGAGGGACAGACCCTCTGCTTTCTTT	CASRPRDRPSAFF
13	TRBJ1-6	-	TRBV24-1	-	TGTGCCACCCCTCGGGGAAAGAATTCACCCCTCCACTTT	CATPRGKNSPLHF
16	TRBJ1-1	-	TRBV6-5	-	TGTGCCAGCAGTTACTCGACGACAAGGGGGAACACTGAAGCTTTCTTT	CASSYSTTRGNTEAFF
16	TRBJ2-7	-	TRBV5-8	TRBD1	TGTGCCAGCAGCTTGCGACTTGGGACAGGGGACTACGAGCAGTACTTC	CASSLRLGTGDYEQYF
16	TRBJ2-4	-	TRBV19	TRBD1	TGTGCCAGTAGTAAACAGGGGCTGGGGACCAAAAACATTCAGTACTTC	CASSKQGLGTKNIQYF
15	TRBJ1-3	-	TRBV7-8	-	TGTGCCAGCAGCTTACAGGGGAGCTCTGGAAACACCATATATTTT	CASSLQGSSGNTIYF
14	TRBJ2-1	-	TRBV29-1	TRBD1	TGCAGCGTTACCAACAGGGGGAAATACAATGAGCAGTTCTTC	CSVTNRGKYNEQFF
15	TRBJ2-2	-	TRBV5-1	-	TGCGCCAGCAGCGCGGGACAGCTGAACACCGGGGAGCTGTTTTTT	CASSAGQLNTGELFF
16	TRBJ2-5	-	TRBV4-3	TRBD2	TGCGCCAGCAGCCAATACCCTAGCGGAGACCAAGAGACCCAGTACTTC	CASSQYPSGDQETQYF
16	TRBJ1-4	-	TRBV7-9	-	TGTGCCAGCAGCCCCGATAAGTCAGGGTTGGGTGAAAAACTGTTTTTT	CASSPDKSGLGEKLFF
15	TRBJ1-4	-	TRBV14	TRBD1	TGTGCCAGCAGCCCACTGGGCAGGGGGCTTGAAAAACTGTTTTTT	CASSPLGRGLEKLFF
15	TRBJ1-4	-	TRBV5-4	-	TGTGCCAGCAGCTTGGGGGCCAGGGCGGGAGAAAAACTGTTTTTT	CASSLGARAGEKLFF
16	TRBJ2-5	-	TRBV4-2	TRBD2	TGTGCCAGCAGCCAAGGTAGCGGGGGGCCGCAAGAGACCCAGTACTTC	CASSQGSGGPQETQYF
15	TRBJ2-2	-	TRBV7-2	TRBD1	TGTGCCAGCAGCTATGAAGGGGGCATCAGCGGGGAGCTGTTTTTT	CASSYEGGISGELFF
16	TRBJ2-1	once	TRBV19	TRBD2	TGTGCCAGTAGTATAGAGCTAGCGGGGGCCAGGGATGAGCAGTTCTTC	CASSIELAGARDEQFF
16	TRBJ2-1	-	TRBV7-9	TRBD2	TGTGCCAGCAGCCGATTGGCTAGCGGGTTCCACAATGAGCAGTTCTTC	CASSRLASGFHNEQFF
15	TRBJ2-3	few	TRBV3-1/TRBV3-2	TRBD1	TGTGCCAGCAGCCACTTAGGACAGGGGGCGAATACGCAGTATTTT	CASSHLGQGANTQYF
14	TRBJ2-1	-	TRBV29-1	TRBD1	TGCAGCGTTGCCGGACAGGGGGTGTACAATGAGCAGTTCTTC	CSVAGQGVYNEQFF
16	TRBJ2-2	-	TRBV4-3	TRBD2	TGCGCCAGCAGCCAAGTGGCGGGAGGGGAGATCGGGGAGCTGTTTTTT	CASSQVAGGEIGELFF
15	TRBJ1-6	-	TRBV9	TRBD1	TGTGCCAGCAGCGTCGCCGGGACAGGGGATTCACCCCTCCACTTT	CASSVAGTGDSPLHF
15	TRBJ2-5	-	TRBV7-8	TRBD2	TGTGCCAGCAGCTTAGCGACTAGCGGGACCGAGACCCAGTACTTC	CASSLATSGTETQYF
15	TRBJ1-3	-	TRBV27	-	TGTGCCAGCAGTTTATCTTACAAATCTGGAAACACCATATATTTT	CASSLSYKSGNTIYF
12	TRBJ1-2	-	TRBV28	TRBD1	TGTGCCAGCAGTCCACGGACAGGACTCTACACCTTC	CASSPRTGLYTF
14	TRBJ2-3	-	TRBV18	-	TGTGCCAGCTCACCATCCAGCGGGCAAGATACGCAGTATTTT	CASSPSSGQDTQYF
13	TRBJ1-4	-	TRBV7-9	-	TGTGCCAGCAGCCCCCCCGAGAATGAAAAACTGTTTTTT	CASSPPENEKLFF
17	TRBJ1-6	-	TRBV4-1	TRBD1	TGCGCCAGCAGCCAAGATCTTAGGACAGGGATTAATTCACCCCTCCACTTT	CASSQDLRTGINSPLHF
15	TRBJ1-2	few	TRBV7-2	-	TGTGCCAGCAGCTTAGCGCGGGGCCCTGACTATGGCTACACCTTC	CASSLARGPDYGYTF